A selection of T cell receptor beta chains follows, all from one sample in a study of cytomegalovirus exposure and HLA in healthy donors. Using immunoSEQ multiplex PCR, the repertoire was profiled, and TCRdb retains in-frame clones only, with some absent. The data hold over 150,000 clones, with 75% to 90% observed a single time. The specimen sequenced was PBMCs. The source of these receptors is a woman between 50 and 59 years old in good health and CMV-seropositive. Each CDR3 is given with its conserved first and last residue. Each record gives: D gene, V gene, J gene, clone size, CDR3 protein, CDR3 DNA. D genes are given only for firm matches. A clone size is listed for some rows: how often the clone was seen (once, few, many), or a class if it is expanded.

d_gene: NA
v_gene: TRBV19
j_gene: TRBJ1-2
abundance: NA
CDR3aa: CASSELTPYGYTF
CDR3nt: TGTGCCAGTAGCGAGCTAACCCCCTATGGCTACACCTTC

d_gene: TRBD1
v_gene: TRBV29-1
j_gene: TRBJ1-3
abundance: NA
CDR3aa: CSVRTGGVGNTIYF
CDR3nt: TGCAGCGTACGGACAGGGGGAGTTGGAAACACCATATATTTT

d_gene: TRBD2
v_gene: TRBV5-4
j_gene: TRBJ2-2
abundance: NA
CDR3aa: CASSLGGGLATNTGELFF
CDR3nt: TGTGCCAGCAGCTTGGGAGGGGGACTAGCGACTAACACCGGGGAGCTGTTTTTT

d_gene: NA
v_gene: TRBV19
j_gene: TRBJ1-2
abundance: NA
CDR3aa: CASSTAREGNYGYTF
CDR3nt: TGTGCCAGTAGTACCGCCAGGGAAGGGAACTATGGCTACACCTTC

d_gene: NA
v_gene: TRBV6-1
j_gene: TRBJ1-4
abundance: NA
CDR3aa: CASSEHRTHNEKLFF
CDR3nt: TGTGCCAGCAGTGAACACAGGACCCATAATGAAAAACTGTTTTTT

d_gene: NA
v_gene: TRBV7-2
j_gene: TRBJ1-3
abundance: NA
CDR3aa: CASSLRGTPGNTIYF
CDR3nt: TGTGCCAGCAGCTTAAGGGGGACGCCTGGAAACACCATATATTTT

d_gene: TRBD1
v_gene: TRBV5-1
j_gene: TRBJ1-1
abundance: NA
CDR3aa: CASSVTGLNTEAFF
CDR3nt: TGCGCCAGCAGCGTGACAGGGTTGAACACTGAAGCTTTCTTT

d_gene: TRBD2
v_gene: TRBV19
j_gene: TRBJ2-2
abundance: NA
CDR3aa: CASSNRGGTNTGELFF
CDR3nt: TGTGCCAGTAGTAACCGGGGGGGAACGAACACCGGGGAGCTGTTTTTT

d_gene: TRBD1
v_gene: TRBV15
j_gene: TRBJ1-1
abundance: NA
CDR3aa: CATSRGELRGREAFF
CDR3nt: TGTGCCACCAGCAGAGGGGAGCTCAGGGGGCGGGAAGCTTTCTTT

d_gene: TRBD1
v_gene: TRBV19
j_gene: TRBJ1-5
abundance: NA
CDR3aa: CASSMGGTGENQPQHF
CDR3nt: TGTGCCAGTAGTATGGGCGGGACAGGGGAGAATCAGCCCCAGCATTTT

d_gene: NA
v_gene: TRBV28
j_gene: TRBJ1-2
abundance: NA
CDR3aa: CASSLWGNRAAGYTF
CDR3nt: TGTGCCAGCAGTTTATGGGGGAACAGGGCGGCTGGCTACACCTTC

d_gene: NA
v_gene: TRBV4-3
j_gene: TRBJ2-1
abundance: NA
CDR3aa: CASSLGLSSYNEQFF
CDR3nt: TGCGCCAGCAGCCTAGGACTTAGCTCCTACAATGAGCAGTTCTTC

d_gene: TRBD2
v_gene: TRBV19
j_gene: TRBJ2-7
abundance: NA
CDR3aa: CASSIYAGGPPRYEQYF
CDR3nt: TGTGCCAGTAGTATTTATGCGGGAGGGCCACCACGCTACGAGCAGTACTTC

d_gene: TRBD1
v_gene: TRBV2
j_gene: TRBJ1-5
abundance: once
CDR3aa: CASSGGQGNNQPQHF
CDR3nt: TGTGCCAGCAGTGGGGGACAGGGGAACAATCAGCCCCAGCATTTT